This paragraph reports one TCR beta chain. Its antigen is undetermined. Germline V CDR1 and CDR2: DFQATT, SNEGSKA (reference sequence). The CDR3 has 14 residues. For each CDR3 protein, TCRdb gives one entry from its re-call of the 5' RACE reads, without DNA. The repertoire shows about 32,000 distinct CDR3 sequences; the top ten hold 50% to 75%. This sample was included in a study of T cells expressing NK-cell markers. Study summary: The sequencing cohort of eight donors included seven HCMV-seropositive individuals and one seronegative individual.

Findings and caveats of the study: Expanded NKG2C+ T cell clones had unclear HCMV specificity. The share of CD8+ T cells held by dominant NKG2C+ clonotypes was about 1.0-7.5% in several donors.

The sequence derives from a woman aged 18 to 75 in good health. This rearrangement joins TRBV20-1 to TRBJ1-3. Sequencing input: blood T cells: a sorted CD56 or NKG2C T cell subset, CD4+ or CD8+ T cells, or bulk PBMC T cells (not recorded which). This chain's CDR3 is CSARVEILENTIYF.